A single T cell receptor (beta chain) is shown here with its context. The sample belongs to a study of blood T cell repertoires in COVID-19. Per the germline V gene, CDR1 is SGHTS and CDR2 is YDEGEE. The CDR3 runs 13 residues. V was shortened by 7 bases and J by 1 base, with 11 bases between the two germline ends. Original data processing: Scientists estimated how many nucleated cells there were by amplifying reference gene primers. Using immunoSEQ multiplex PCR, the repertoire was profiled, and TCRdb retains in-frame clones only, with some absent. V, J and clone size reflect that table, while D and trimming were determined from the DNA. The data contain under 300,000 clones, just over 85% of them singletons.

The rearrangement joins TRBV5-8 to TRBJ1-1; the D is unclear. The clonotype originates from a man aged 25 to 40 who had recovered from COVID-19. The specimen was peripheral blood. CDR3 amino acids: CASGLGQNTEAFF. The CDR3 nucleotides are TGTGCCAGCGGACTCGGGCAGAACACTGAAGCTTTCTTT.